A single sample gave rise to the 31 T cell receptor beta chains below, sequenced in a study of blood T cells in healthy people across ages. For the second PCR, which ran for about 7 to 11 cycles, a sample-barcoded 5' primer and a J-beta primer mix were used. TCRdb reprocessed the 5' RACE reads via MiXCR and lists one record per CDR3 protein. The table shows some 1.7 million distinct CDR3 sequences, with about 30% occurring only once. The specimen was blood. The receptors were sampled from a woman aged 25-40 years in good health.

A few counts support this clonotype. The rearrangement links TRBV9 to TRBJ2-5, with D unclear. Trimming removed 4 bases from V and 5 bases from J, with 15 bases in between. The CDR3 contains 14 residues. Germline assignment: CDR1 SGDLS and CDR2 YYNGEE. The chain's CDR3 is CASSPELHGETQYF. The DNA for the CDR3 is TGTGCCAGCAGCCCCGAATTGCATGGTGAGACCCAGTACTTC.

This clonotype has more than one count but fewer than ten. This chain's CDR3 is CSVDGGSYGYTF. CDR3 nucleotide sequence: TGCAGCGTTGACGGGGGGTCCTATGGCTACACCTTC. This chain joins TRBV29-1 and TRBJ1-2, with TRBD1 as a possible D gene (5 bases). V shed 3 bases and J shed 4 bases, with 9 bases lying between them. This CDR3 contains 12 residues. Looked up from germline, CDR1 is SQVTM and CDR2 is ANQGSEA.

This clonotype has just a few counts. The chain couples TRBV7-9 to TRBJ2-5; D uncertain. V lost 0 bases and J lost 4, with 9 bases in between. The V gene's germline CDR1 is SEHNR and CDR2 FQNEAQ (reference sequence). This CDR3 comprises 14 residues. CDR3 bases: TGTGCCAGCAGCTTAGCGTCAGGACCAGAGACCCAGTACTTC. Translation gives CASSLASGPETQYF. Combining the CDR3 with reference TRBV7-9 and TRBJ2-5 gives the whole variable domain DTGVSQNPRHKITKRGQNVTFRCDPISEHNRLYWYRQTLGQGPEFLTYFQNEAQLEKSRLLSDRFSAERPKGSFSTLEIQRTEQGDSAMYLCASSLASGPETQYFGPGTRLLVL.

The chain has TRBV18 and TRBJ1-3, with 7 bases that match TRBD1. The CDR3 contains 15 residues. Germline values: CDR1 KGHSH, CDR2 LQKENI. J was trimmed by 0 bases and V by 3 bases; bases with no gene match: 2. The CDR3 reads CASSPGQHSGNTIYF. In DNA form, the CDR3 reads TGTGCCAGCTCACCGGGACAGCACTCTGGAAACACCATATATTTT. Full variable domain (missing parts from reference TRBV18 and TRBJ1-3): NAGVMQNPRHLVRRRGQEARLRCSPMKGHSHVYWYRQLPEEGLKFMVYLQKENIIDESGMPKERFSAEFPKEGPSILRIQQVVRGDSAAYFCASSPGQHSGNTIYFGEGSWLTVV.

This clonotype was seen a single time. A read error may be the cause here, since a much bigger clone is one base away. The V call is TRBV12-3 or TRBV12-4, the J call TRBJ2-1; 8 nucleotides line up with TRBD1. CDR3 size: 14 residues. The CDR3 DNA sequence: TGTGCCAGCAGAGGTTCAGGGGGCAGGGATGAGCAGCTCTTC. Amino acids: CASRGSGGRDEQLF.

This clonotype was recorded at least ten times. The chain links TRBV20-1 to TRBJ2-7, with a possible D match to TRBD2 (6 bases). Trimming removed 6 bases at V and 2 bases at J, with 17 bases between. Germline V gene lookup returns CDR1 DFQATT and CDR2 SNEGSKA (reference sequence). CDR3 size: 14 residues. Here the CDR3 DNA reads TGCAGTGCCTTCCTGGCGGGGCGCACCTACGAGCAGTACTTC. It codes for CSAFLAGRTYEQYF.

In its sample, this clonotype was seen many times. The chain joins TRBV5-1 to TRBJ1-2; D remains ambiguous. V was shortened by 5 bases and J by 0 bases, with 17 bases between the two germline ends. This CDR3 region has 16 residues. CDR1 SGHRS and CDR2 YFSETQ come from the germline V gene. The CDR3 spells CASSQWSLSANYGYTF. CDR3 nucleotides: TGCGCCAGCAGTCAGTGGAGTCTTTCAGCTAACTATGGCTACACCTTC.

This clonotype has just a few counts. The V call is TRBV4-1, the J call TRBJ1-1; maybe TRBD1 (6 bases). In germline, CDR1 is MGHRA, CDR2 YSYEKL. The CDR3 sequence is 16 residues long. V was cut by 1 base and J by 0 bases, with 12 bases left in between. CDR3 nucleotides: TGCGCCAGCAGCCAAGTACACAGGGTTTTGAACACTGAAGCTTTCTTT. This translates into CASSQVHRVLNTEAFF.

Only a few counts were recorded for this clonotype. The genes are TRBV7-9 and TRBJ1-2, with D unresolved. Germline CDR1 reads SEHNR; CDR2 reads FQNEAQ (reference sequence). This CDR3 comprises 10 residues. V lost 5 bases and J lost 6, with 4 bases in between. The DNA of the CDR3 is TGTGCCAGCAGCCCGGATGGCTACACCTTC. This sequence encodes CASSPDGYTF.

The CDR3 DNA reads TGCGCCAGCAGCCCTCACTCGGGACAGGGATCTTATAGCAATCAGCCCCAGCATTTT. This gives the protein CASSPHSGQGSYSNQPQHF. This chain uses TRBV4-1 with TRBJ1-5, with TRBD1 identical over 9 bases. The ends lost 4 bases at V and 0 bases at J; junction bases unmatched: 13. The CDR3 sequence is 19 residues long. Germline CDR1 is MGHRA and CDR2 is YSYEKL.

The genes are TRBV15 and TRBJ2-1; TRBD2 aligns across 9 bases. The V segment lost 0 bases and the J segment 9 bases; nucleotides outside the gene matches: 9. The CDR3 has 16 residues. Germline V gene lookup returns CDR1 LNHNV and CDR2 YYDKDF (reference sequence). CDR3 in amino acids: CATSRDTSGRFGEQFF. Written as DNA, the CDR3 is TGTGCCACCAGCAGAGATACTAGCGGGCGGTTCGGTGAGCAGTTCTTC.

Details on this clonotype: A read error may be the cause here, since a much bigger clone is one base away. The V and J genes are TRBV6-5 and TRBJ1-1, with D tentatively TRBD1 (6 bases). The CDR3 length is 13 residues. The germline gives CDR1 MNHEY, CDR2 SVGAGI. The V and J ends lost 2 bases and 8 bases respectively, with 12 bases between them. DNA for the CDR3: TGTGCCAGCAGTTACCAGGGGAAATCAGAAGCTTTCTTT. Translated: CASSYQGKSEAFF.

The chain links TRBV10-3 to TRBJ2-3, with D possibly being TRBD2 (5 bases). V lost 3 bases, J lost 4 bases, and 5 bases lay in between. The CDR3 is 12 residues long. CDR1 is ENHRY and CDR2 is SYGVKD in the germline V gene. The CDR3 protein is CAISDGADTQYF. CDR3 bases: TGTGCCATCAGTGACGGGGCAGATACGCAGTATTTT.

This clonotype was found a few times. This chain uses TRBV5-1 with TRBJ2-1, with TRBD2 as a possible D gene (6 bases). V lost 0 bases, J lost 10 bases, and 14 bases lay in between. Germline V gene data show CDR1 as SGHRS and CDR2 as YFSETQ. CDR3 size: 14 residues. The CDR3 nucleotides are TGCGCCAGCAGCTTGGGTGCCGGGAGTACGGAGCAGTTCTTC. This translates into CASSLGAGSTEQFF.

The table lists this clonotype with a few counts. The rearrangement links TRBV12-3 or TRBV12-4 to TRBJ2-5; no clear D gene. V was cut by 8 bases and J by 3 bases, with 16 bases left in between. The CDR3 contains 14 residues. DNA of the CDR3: TGTGCCAGCGCCGCCGAGCTAACGGAAGAGACCCAGTACTTC. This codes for CASAAELTEETQYF.

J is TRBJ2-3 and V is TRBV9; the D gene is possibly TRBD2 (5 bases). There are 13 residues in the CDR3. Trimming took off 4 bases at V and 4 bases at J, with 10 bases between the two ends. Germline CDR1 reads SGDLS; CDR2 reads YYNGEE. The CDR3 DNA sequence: TGTGCCAGCAGCCCATGGACTTCAGATACGCAGTATTTT. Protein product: CASSPWTSDTQYF.

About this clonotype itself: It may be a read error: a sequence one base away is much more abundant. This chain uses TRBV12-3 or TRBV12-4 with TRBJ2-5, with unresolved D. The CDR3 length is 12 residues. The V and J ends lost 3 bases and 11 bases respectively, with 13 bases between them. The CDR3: CASSLRANEQYF. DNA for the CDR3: TGTGCCAGCAGTTTGCGCGCGAATGAGCAGTACTTC.

CDR3 loop: CASSGDCYTGELFF. The DNA of the CDR3 is TGTGCCAGCAGCGGGGACTGCTACACCGGGGAGCTGTTTTTT. The chain joins TRBV7-9 to TRBJ2-2, with D possibly being TRBD2 (6 bases). This CDR3 has 14 residues. Per the germline V gene, CDR1 is SEHNR and CDR2 is FQNEAQ (reference sequence). V was cut by 5 bases and J by 3 bases, with 10 bases left in between.

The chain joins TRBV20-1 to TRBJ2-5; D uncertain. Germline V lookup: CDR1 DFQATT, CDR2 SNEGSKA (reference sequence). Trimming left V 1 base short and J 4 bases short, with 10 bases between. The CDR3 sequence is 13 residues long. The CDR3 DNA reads TGCAGTGCTAGAGGCCCCGGTGGAGAGACCCAGTACTTC. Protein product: CSARGPGGETQYF.

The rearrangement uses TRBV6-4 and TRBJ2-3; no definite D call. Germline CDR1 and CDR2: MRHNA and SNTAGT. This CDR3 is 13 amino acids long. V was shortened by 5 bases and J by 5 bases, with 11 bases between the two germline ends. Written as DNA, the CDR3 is TGTGCCAGCAGTTCCACACTGGGAGATACGCAGTATTTT. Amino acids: CASSSTLGDTQYF.

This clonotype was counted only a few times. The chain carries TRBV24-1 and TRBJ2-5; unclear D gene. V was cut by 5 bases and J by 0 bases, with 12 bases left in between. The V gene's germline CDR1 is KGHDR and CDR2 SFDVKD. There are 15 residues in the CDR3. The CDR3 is CATSGTAQYQETQYF. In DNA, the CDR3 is TGTGCCACCAGTGGGACGGCCCAATACCAAGAGACCCAGTACTTC.

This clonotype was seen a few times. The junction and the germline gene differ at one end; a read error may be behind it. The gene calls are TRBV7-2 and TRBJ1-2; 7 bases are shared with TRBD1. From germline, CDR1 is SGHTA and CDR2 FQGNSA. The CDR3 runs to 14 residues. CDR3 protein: CAISSYRGEDGYTF. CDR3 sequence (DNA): TGTGCCATCAGCTCATACAGGGGAGAAGATGGCTACACCTTC.

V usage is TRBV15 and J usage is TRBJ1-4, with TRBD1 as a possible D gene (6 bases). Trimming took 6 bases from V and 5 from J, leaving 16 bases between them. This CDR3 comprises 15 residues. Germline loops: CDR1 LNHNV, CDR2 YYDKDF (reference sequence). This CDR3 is CATRAQQGQNEKLFF. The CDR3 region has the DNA TGTGCCACCAGAGCCCAACAGGGCCAAAATGAAAAACTGTTTTTT. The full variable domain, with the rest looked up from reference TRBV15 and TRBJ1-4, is DAMVIQNPRYQVTQFGKPVTLSCSQTLNHNVMYWYQQKSSQAPKLLFHYYDKDFNNEADTPDNFQSRRPNTSFCFLDIRSPGLGDTAMYLCATRAQQGQNEKLFFGSGTQLSVL.

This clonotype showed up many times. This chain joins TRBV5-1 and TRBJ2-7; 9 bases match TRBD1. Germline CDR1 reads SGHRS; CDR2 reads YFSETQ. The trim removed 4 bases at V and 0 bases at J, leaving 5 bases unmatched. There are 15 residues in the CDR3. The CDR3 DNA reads TGCGCCAGCAGCAAGGGACAGGGAATCTCCTACGAGCAGTACTTC. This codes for CASSKGQGISYEQYF.

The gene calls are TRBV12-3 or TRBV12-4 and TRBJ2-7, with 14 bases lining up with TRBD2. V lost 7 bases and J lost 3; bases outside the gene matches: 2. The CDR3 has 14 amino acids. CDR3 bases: TGTGCCAGCACGGGACTAGCGGGAGACTACGAGCAGTACTTC. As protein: CASTGLAGDYEQYF.

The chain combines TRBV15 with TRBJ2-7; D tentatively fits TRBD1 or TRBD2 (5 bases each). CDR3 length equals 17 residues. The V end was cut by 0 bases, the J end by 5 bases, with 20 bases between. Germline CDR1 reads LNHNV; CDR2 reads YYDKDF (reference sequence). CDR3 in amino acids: CATSRDGGRDSIHEQYF. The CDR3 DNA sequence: TGTGCCACCAGCAGAGATGGGGGTCGAGACAGTATCCACGAGCAGTACTTC.

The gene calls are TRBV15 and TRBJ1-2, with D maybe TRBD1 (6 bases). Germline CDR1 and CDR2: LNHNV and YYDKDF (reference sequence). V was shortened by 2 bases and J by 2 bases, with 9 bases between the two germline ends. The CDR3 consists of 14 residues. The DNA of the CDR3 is TGTGCCACCAGCAGAAGAACAGGGAACTATGGCTACACCTTC. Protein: CATSRRTGNYGYTF. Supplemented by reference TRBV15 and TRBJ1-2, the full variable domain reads DAMVIQNPRYQVTQFGKPVTLSCSQTLNHNVMYWYQQKSSQAPKLLFHYYDKDFNNEADTPDNFQSRRPNTSFCFLDIRSPGLGDTAMYLCATSRRTGNYGYTFGSGTRLTVV.

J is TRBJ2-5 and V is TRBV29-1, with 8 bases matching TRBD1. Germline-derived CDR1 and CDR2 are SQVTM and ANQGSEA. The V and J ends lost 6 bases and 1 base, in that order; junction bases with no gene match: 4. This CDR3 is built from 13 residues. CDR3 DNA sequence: TGCAGCGTCGGACAGGGCCTCCAAGAGACCCAGTACTTC. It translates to CSVGQGLQETQYF.

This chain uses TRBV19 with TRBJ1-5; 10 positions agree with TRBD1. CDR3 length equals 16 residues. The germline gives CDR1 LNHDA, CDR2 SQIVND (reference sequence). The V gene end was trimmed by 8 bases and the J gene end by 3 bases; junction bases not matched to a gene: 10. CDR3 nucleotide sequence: TGTGCCAGTGGCCATCGCGGACAGGGGGACAATCAGCCCCAGCATTTT. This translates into CASGHRGQGDNQPQHF.

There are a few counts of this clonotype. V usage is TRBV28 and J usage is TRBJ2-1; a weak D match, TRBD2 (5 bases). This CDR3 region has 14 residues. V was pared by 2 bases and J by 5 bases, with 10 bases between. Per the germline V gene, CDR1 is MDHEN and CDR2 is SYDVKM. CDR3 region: CASSLRTGNNEQFF. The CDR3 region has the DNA TGTGCCAGCAGTTTACGGACTGGGAACAATGAGCAGTTCTTC.

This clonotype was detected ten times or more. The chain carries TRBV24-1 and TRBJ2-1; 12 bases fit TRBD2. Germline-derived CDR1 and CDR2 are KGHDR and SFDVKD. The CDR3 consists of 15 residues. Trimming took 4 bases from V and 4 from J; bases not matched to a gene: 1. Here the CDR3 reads CATSDTSGGYNEQFF. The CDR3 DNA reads TGTGCCACCAGTGACACTAGCGGGGGGTACAATGAGCAGTTCTTC.